Following are 20 T cell receptor beta chains from one sample sequenced in a study of cytomegalovirus exposure and HLA in healthy donors. In the PCR, 60 Vbeta and 13 Jbeta primers were used. Method: immunoSEQ multiplex PCR; TCRdb's copy keeps in-frame clones and lacks some. The sample holds 150,000 or so clones; approximately 71% are singletons and the top ten take roughly 8%. Sample: PBMCs. The receptor set was obtained from a woman aged 40 to 55 in good health and CMV-seropositive.

This chain uses TRBV11-2 with TRBJ2-1, with 7 bases fitting TRBD2. Germline trimming cut 4 bases from V and 8 bases from J; bases unmatched to any gene: 8. The CDR3 has 14 amino acids. The germline V gene has CDR1 SGHAT and CDR2 FQNNGV. DNA of the CDR3: TGTGCCAGCAGCTGGCAGGTTACTAGCGATGAGCAGTTCTTC. Residues: CASSWQVTSDEQFF. The full variable domain, in which reference TRBV11-2 and TRBJ2-1 provide the parts outside the CDR3, is EAGVAQSPRYKIIEKRQSVAFWCNPISGHATLYWYQQILGQGPKLLIQFQNNGVVDDSQLPKDRFSAERLKGVDSTLKIQPAKLEDSAVYLCASSWQVTSDEQFFGPGTRLTVL.

This clone was detected only a few times. This CDR3 is CASSLRGRGGVKYEQYF. DNA for the CDR3: TGCGCCAGCAGCTTGCGGGGTAGGGGGGGAGTCAAGTACGAGCAGTACTTC. The V call is TRBV5-1, the J call TRBJ2-7; D may be TRBD2 (7 bases). The CDR3 covers 17 residues. Per germline, CDR1 SGHRS and CDR2 YFSETQ. Trimming stripped 1 base from V and 4 bases from J, with 21 bases between.

This rearrangement joins TRBV5-1 to TRBJ1-3; TRBD1 matches 7 bases. The CDR3 runs to 14 residues. V shed 4 bases, J shed 8 bases, and the junction held 9 bases outside the gene matches. Germline values: CDR1 SGHRS, CDR2 YFSETQ. The chain's CDR3 is CASSPRDSQDTIYF. The CDR3 DNA follows: TGCGCCAGCAGCCCCCGGGACAGTCAGGACACCATATATTTT.

This clone has a handful of counts. This chain uses TRBV5-4 with TRBJ2-7, with 11 nucleotides matching TRBD2. The CDR3 sequence is 15 residues long. V lost 5 bases to trimming and J lost 3 bases; unmatched junction nucleotides: 7. In germline, CDR1 is SGHNT, CDR2 YYREEE (reference sequence). In nucleotides, the CDR3 is TGTGCCAGCAGTCCCGGGACTAGCGGATTCTACGAGCAGTACTTC. As protein: CASSPGTSGFYEQYF.

This sequence joins TRBV7-6 and TRBJ1-3; 8 bases are shared with TRBD1. V shed 5 bases, J shed 4 bases, and the junction held 7 bases outside the gene matches. The CDR3 contains 15 residues. Germline CDR1 SGHVS, CDR2 FNYEAQ. The CDR3 DNA sequence: TGTGCCAGCAGCAAAGACAGGGGTGCCGGAAACACCATATATTTT. Translation gives CASSKDRGAGNTIYF.

The V gene is TRBV4-3, the J gene TRBJ2-7; 12 bases are a match to TRBD2. CDR3 length equals 19 residues. After removal of 4 bases from V and 0 bases from J, the junction contained 13 bases not matched to a gene. Germline CDR1 LGHNA, CDR2 YSLEER. The CDR3 spells CASSLSRLAGAQSSYEQYF. CDR3 nucleotides: TGCGCCAGCAGCCTATCGAGACTAGCGGGGGCCCAAAGCTCCTACGAGCAGTACTTC.

This chain connects TRBV7-3 to TRBJ2-3; possible D gene TRBD1, 5 bases. The CDR3 covers 13 residues. Per the germline V gene, CDR1 is SGHTA and CDR2 is FQGTGA. V was cut by 1 base and J by 4 bases, with 6 bases left in between. The CDR3 DNA sequence: TGTGCCAGCAGCTTAAGCAGGGCAGATACGCAGTATTTT. Translation gives CASSLSRADTQYF.

The rearrangement links TRBV5-4 to TRBJ1-6, with D uncertain. Trimming pared 1 base from V and 4 bases from J, leaving 6 bases between. The CDR3 totals 14 residues. The germline V gene encodes CDR1 SGHNT and CDR2 YYREEE (reference sequence). This CDR3 is CASSLRTYNSPLHF. The CDR3 nucleotides read TGTGCCAGCAGCTTGCGAACTTATAATTCACCCCTCCACTTT.

The chain employs TRBV5-1 and TRBJ2-6; weak D call: TRBD1 (5 bases). Between the trimmed V and J ends, which lost 4 bases and 4 bases, there was a span of 12 bases. Germline CDR1 is SGHRS and CDR2 is YFSETQ. The CDR3 runs to 15 residues. The CDR3 DNA reads TGCGCCAGCAGCGGGGCTCTAACGGGGGCCAACGTCCTGACTTTC. This encodes CASSGALTGANVLTF.

V and J are TRBV6-6 and TRBJ2-3, with 8 nucleotides matching TRBD2. The CDR3 loop spans 14 amino acids. The V gene end was trimmed by 7 bases and the J gene end by 4 bases; junction bases not matched to a gene: 7. Per germline, CDR1 MNHNY and CDR2 SVGAGI (reference sequence). Written as DNA, the CDR3 is TGTGCCAGCAAACAAGCGGGAGTCGCAGATACGCAGTATTTT. Amino acids: CASKQAGVADTQYF.

The J gene is TRBJ2-2, the V gene TRBV5-4, with D hard to call. CDR3 length equals 12 residues. CDR1 is SGHNT, CDR2 YYREEE, per germline (reference sequence). Trimming removed 3 bases at V and 3 bases at J, with 3 bases between. The DNA of the CDR3 is TGTGCCAGCAGCTCATACACCGGGGAGCTGTTTTTT. Amino acids: CASSSYTGELFF.

With respect to this clone: The conserved closing phenylalanine or tryptophan is absent in this CDR3, likely reflecting a read error. The DNA is omitted, as the CDR3 cannot be located on it reliably, and the CDR3 follows TCRdb's listing. The chain combines TRBV9 with TRBJ2-3; the table's TRBD2 call for D was not verified on the DNA. Germline V lookup: CDR1 SGDLS, CDR2 YYNGEE. Both ends counted, the CDR3 spans 13 residues. This chain's CDR3 is CASSVETSGRPHM.

This clone was detected only a few times. V and J are TRBV14 and TRBJ2-1; no firm D call. Germline CDR1 SGHDN, CDR2 FVKESK. The V and J ends lost 3 bases and 6 bases respectively, with 12 bases between them. There are 14 residues in the CDR3. In nucleotides, the CDR3 is TGTGCCAGCAGCCATCAGAAGATCGCCAATGAGCAGTTCTTC. Translation gives CASSHQKIANEQFF.

The rearrangement joins TRBV29-1 to TRBJ1-1, with D perhaps TRBD1 (6 bases). The CDR3 is made up of 13 amino acids. Trimming took off 4 bases at V and 4 bases at J, with 13 bases between the two ends. In germline, CDR1 is SQVTM, CDR2 ANQGSEA. The CDR3 nucleotides read TGCAGCGTTGTGAACAAAGGGGGCACTGAAGCTTTCTTT. This translates into CSVVNKGGTEAFF.

The V gene is TRBV7-2, the J gene TRBJ1-2; 7 nucleotides align to TRBD1. This CDR3 contains 14 residues. CDR1 and CDR2 (germline): SGHTA, FQGNSA. Trimming took 6 bases from V and 8 from J; bases not matched to a gene: 12. The DNA of the CDR3 is TGTGCCAGCAGTCCTACAGGGGATCGGAGGGGCTACACCTTC. Protein sequence: CASSPTGDRRGYTF.

The chain carries TRBV28 and TRBJ2-1; 8 nucleotides line up with TRBD2. CDR3 length: 13 amino acids. The V gene end was trimmed by 8 bases and the J gene end by 3 bases; junction bases not matched to a gene: 3. Germline CDR1 and CDR2: MDHEN and SYDVKM. As DNA, the CDR3 is TGTGCCAGCGGGCGGGGGGTCTACAATGAGCAGTTCTTC. It translates to CASGRGVYNEQFF.

CDR3 amino acids: CASRRLAPSYEQYF. The CDR3 region has the DNA TGTGCCAGCAGGCGACTAGCGCCCTCCTACGAGCAGTACTTC. The chain couples TRBV6-5 to TRBJ2-7; 8 nucleotides line up with TRBD2. V was pared by 6 bases and J by 0 bases, with 4 bases of the junction left unmatched. This CDR3 has 14 residues. Germline V gene data show CDR1 as MNHEY and CDR2 as SVGAGI.

The table lists this clone with a few counts. The chain employs TRBV6-1 and TRBJ2-3, with TRBD2 identical over 10 bases. Germline V gene data show CDR1 as MNHNS and CDR2 as SASEGT. The CDR3 contains 15 residues. V lost 7 bases, J lost 3 bases, and 7 bases stayed unmatched. For the CDR3, the DNA is TGTGCCAGCATGGCGTCTAGCGGGAGAACAGATACGCAGTATTTT. The encoded protein is CASMASSGRTDTQYF.

The chain combines TRBV27 with TRBJ2-7; 11 bases are shared with TRBD2. The CDR3 length is 18 residues. Germline trimming cut 3 bases from V and 4 bases from J; bases unmatched to any gene: 14. The germline CDR1 and CDR2 sequences are MNHEY and SMNVEV (reference sequence). As DNA, the CDR3 is TGTGCCAGCAGTTTGCTGGGTACGACTAGCGGGAATCTATACGAGCAGTACTTC. The encoded protein is CASSLLGTTSGNLYEQYF.

This rearrangement joins TRBV7-2 to TRBJ2-3, with 10 bases identical to TRBD2. The ends lost 7 bases at V and 1 base at J; junction bases unmatched: 17. The CDR3 consists of 19 residues. Germline assignment: CDR1 SGHTA and CDR2 FQGNSA. This CDR3 is CASIGREREGPTGTDTQYF. CDR3 DNA: TGTGCCAGCATAGGGAGGGAGCGGGAGGGCCCTACCGGCACAGATACGCAGTATTTT. Full variable domain (remainder filled in from reference TRBV7-2 and TRBJ2-3): GAGVSQSPSNKVTEKGKDVELRCDPISGHTALYWYRQSLGQGLEFLIYFQGNSAPDKSGLPSDRFSAERTGGSVSTLTIQRTQQEDSAVYLCASIGREREGPTGTDTQYFGPGTRLTVL.